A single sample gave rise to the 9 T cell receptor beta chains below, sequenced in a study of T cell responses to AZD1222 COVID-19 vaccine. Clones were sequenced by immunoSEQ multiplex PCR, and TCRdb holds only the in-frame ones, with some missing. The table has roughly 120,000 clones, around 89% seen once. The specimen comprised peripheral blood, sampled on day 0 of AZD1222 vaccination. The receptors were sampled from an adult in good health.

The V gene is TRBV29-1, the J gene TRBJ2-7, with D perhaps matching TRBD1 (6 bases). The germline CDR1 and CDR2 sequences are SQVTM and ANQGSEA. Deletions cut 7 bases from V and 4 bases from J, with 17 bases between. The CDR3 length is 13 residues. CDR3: CSASQGALYEQYF. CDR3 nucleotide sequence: TGCAGCGCCTCACAGGGAGCGCTTTACGAGCAGTACTTC.

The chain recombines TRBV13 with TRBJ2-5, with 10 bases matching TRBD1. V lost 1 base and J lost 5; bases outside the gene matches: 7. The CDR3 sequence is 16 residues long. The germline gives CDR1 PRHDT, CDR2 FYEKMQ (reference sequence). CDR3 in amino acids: CASSLEGDRGTETQYF. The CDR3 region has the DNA TGTGCCAGCAGCTTAGAGGGGGACAGGGGAACGGAGACCCAGTACTTC.

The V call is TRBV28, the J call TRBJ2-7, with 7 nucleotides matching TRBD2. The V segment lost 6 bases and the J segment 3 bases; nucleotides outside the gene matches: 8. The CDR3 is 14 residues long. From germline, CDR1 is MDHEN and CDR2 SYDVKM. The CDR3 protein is CASSKPGTNYEQYF. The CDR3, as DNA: TGTGCCAGCAGCAAGCCCGGGACTAACTACGAGCAGTACTTC. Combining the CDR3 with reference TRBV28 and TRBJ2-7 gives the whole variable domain DVKVTQSSRYLVKRTGEKVFLECVQDMDHENMFWYRQDPGLGLRLIYFSYDVKMKEKGDIPEGYSVSREKKERFSLILESASTNQTSMYLCASSKPGTNYEQYFGPGTRLTVT.

DNA for the CDR3: TGTGCCAGCAGCCAGAATGCCCCGGGACGTAACTCTGGAAACACCATATATTTT. Its protein is CASSQNAPGRNSGNTIYF. V and J are TRBV3-1 (or the pseudogene TRBV3-2) and TRBJ1-3; D perhaps matches TRBD1 (5 bases). The CDR3 sequence is 18 residues long. V was clipped by 3 bases and J by 0 bases, with 18 bases between them. Germline CDR1 is LGHDT and CDR2 is YNNKEL (reference sequence).

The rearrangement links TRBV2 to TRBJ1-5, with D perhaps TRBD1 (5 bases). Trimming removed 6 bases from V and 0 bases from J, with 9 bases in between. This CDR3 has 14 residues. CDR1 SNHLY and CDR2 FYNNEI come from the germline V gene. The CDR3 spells CASRLGTSNQPQHF. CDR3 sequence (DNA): TGTGCCAGCAGACTAGGGACTAGCAATCAGCCCCAGCATTTT.

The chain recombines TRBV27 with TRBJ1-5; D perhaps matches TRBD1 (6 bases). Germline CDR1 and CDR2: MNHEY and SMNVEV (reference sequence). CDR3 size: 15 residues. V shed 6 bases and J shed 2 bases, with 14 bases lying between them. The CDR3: CASSWTRGGNQPQHF. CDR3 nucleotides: TGTGCCAGCAGCTGGACCAGGGGTGGCAATCAGCCCCAGCATTTT.

The CDR3 nucleotides are TGTGCCAGCAGTTACACCCGACAACAAGCTAACTATGGCTACACCTTC. Translated, it gives CASSYTRQQANYGYTF. The J gene is TRBJ1-2, the V gene TRBV6-2 or TRBV6-3; D call uncertain. Per the germline V gene, CDR1 is MNHEY and CDR2 is SVGEGT. Trimming removed 2 bases from V and 0 bases from J, with 13 bases in between. The CDR3 loop spans 16 amino acids.

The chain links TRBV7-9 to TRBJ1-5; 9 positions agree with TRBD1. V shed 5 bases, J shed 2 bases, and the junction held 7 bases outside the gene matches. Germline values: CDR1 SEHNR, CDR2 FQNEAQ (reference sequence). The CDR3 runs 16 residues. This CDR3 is CASSLLGQGGNQPQHF. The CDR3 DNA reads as TGTGCCAGCAGCCTGTTGGGACAGGGCGGCAATCAGCCCCAGCATTTT.

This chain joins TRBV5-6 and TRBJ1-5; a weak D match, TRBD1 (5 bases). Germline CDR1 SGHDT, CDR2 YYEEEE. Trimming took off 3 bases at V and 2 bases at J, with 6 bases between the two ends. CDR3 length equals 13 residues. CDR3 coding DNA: TGTGCCAGCAGCTGGGGGGGCAATCAGCCCCAGCATTTT. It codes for CASSWGGNQPQHF.